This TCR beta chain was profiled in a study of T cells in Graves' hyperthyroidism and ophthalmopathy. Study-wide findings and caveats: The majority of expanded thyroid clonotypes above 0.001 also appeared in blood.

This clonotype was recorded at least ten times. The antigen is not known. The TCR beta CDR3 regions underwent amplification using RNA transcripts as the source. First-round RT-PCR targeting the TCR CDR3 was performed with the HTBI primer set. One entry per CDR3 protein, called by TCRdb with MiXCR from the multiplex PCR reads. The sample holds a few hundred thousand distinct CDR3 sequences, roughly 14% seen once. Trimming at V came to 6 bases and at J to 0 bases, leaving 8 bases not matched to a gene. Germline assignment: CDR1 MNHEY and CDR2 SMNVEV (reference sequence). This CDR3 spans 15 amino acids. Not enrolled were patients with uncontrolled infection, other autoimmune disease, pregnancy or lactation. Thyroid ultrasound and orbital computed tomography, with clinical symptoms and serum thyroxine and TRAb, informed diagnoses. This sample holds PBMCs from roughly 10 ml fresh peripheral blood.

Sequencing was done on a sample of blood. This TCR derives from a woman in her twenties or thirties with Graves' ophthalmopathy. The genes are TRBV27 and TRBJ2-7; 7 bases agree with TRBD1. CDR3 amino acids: CASSTGTVSSYEQYF. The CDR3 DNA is TGTGCCAGCAGCACGGGGACAGTGAGCTCCTACGAGCAGTACTTC.